Only a few counts were recorded for the clone carrying this T cell receptor beta chain. Between the trimmed V and J ends, which lost 5 bases and 9 bases, there was a span of 17 bases. CDR3 size: 14 residues. This sample was taken from a study of T cells after yellow fever vaccination. TCRdb re-called the 5' RACE reads through MiXCR, storing one row per CDR3 protein. The profile shows 200,000 to 300,000 distinct CDR3 sequences, roughly 6.2% of them singletons. The TCR sequence derives from a man aged 25 to 40 who received the YFV17D yellow fever vaccine. This chain links TRBV12-3 or TRBV12-4 with TRBJ2-1; D is unresolved. The sample here was CD4+ T cells sorted from PBMCs, taken on the day of the yellow fever booster vaccination. The CDR3 DNA reads as TGTGCCAGCAGTCGATCCAACCTTTGGGGTGAGCAGTTCTTC. Its protein product is CASSRSNLWGEQFF.